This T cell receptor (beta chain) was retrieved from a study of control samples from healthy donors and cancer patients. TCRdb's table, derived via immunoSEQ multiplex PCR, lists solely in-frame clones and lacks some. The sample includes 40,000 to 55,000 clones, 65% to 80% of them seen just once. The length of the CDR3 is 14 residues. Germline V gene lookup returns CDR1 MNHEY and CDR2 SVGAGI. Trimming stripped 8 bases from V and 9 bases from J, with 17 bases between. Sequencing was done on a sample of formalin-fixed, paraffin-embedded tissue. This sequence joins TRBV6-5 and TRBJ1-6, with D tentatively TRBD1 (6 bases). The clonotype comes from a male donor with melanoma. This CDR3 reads CASGGDMDRSPLHF. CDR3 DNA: TGTGCCAGCGGGGGGGACATGGATCGTTCACCCCTCCACTTT.